This note documents a single T cell receptor (beta chain) sequence. Its cognate antigen is unknown. This table comes from immunoSEQ multiplex PCR, and its TCRdb copy is limited to in-frame clones, with some not included. The sample consists of over 110,000 clones, 80% to 95% of them appearing once. V lost 5 bases to trimming and J lost 5 bases, with 15 bases between them. The CDR3 has 14 residues. The germline CDR1 and CDR2 sequences are SGHTA and FQGNSA. The record originates from a study of T cell responses to AZD1222 COVID-19 vaccine. Study summary: Pooling of second doses given at about 4 or about 12 weeks was done.

Points from the study as a whole: Repertoires were sampled only after the peak T cell response. Seropositive status at baseline applied to only 6 or 7 AZD1222 recipients. Donors, mostly white British, included more females; clonal diversity was possibly underestimated.

The clonotype comes from an adult in good health. The chain employs TRBV7-2 and TRBJ1-1; D is unresolved. This specimen was peripheral blood, taken on day 0 of AZD1222 vaccination. As DNA, the CDR3 is TGTGCCAGCAGCCCCACCCCCGCGGCGACTGAAGCTTTCTTT. Amino acid sequence: CASSPTPAATEAFF.